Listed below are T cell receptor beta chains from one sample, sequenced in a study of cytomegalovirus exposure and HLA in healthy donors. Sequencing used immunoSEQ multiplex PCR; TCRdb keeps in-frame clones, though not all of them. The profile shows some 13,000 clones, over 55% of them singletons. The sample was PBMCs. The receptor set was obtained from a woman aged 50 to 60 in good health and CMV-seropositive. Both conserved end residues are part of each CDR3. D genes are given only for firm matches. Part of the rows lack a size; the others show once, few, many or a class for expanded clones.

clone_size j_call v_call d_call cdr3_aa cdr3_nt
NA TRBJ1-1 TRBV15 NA CATSRDPGNTEAFF TGTGCCACCAGCAGAGACCCAGGTAACACTGAAGCTTTCTTT
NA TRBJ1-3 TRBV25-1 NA CASSYRETGNTIYF TGTGCCAGCAGCTACAGGGAAACTGGAAACACCATATATTTT
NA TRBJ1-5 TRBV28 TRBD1 CASRPGGQGHQPQHF TGTGCCAGCAGACCAGGGGGACAGGGACACCAGCCCCAGCATTTT
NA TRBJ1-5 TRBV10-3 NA CAIRRGPGEPQHF TGTGCCATCCGGCGGGGTCCCGGGGAGCCCCAGCATTTT
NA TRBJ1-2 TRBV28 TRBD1 CASSSSTGSFYGYTF TGTGCCAGCAGTTCGTCGACAGGGTCCTTCTATGGCTACACCTTC
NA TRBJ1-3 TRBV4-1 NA CASSQSDTTYF TGCGCCAGCAGCCAATCGGACACCACCTATTTT
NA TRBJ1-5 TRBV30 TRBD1 CAWSPPGQGRWDQPQHF TGTGCCTGGAGCCCCCCGGGACAGGGGAGGTGGGATCAGCCCCAGCATTTT
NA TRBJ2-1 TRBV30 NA CAWSVLGDEQFF TGTGCCTGGAGTGTACTCGGGGATGAGCAGTTCTTC
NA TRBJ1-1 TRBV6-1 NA CASQREKMNTEAFF TGTGCCAGCCAGAGGGAGAAAATGAACACTGAAGCTTTCTTT
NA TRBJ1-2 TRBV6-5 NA CASSSPLYGYTF TGTGCCAGCAGCTCCCCTCTCTATGGCTACACCTTC
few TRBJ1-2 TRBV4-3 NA CASSQGGVGYTF TGCGCCAGCAGCCAAGGTGGAGTTGGCTACACCTTC
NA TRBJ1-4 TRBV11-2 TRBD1 CASSPPQGVEEKLFF TGTGCCAGCAGCCCGCCACAGGGGGTAGAGGAAAAACTGTTTTTT
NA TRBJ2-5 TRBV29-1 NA CSVFYQETQYF TGCAGCGTTTTCTACCAAGAGACCCAGTACTTC
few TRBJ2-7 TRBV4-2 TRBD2 CASRPKLAGVYEQYF TGTGCCAGCAGGCCAAAGCTAGCGGGAGTATACGAGCAGTACTTC
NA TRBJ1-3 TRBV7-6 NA CASSLVEEGPIYF TGTGCCAGCAGCTTAGTCGAAGAGGGCCCCATATATTTT
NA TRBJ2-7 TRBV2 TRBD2 CASKIGLAGSYEQYF TGTGCCAGCAAGATTGGACTAGCGGGGTCCTACGAGCAGTACTTC